Described below is a single TCR beta chain sequence and its context. This receptor's antigen is unknown. At one boundary the junction diverges from the germline segment, which might be a read error. The cohort consisted of 650 to 850 healthy bone marrow donors. Cohort members were all nominally healthy when sampled, although unrecorded immune exposures were likely present. The donor tested CMV seropositive and was one of the 289 seropositive cohort members. Each donor provided a peripheral blood sample, and peripheral blood mononuclear cells were used for TCR beta sequencing. Genomic DNA extraction from the blood cell samples was performed with the Qiagen DNeasy Blood Extraction Kit. This sample was taken from a study of cytomegalovirus exposure and HLA in healthy donors (dated by TCRdb to 2016 to 2017). Some background on the complete study: An earlier analysis of 550 to 700 of the donors reported roughly 270 Gb of sequence data and roughly 100 million unique TCR beta sequences from roughly 200 million T cells. An early release covering around 630 HLA-typed donors comprised approximately 290 gigabases of sequencing data and 85 million or so unique TCR sequences. Of the 350 to 400 genotyped donors, approximately 80% fell in the genetic ancestry cluster associated with self-reported Caucasian donors. The study aimed to test whether cataloging public T cell receptors could reveal signatures of past pathogen exposure. The study profiled the T cell repertoires of hundreds of subjects by immunosequencing and related them to cytomegalovirus serostatus. A separate validation cohort of about 110 different subjects was used in addition to the approximately 640-subject first cohort. To predict cytomegalovirus infection status, the study combined high-throughput TCR immunosequencing, statistical association of individual TCRs with disease status, and machine learning. A later analysis re-examined previously published TCR beta repertoires from just over 650 donors and added high-resolution HLA genotyping to investigate patterns of TCR occurrence. Rather than using new phenotypic data, the later analysis identified candidate immune exposures from TCR beta sequences and from how often those sequences occurred across donors. An earlier analysis of around 640 of the donors used high-throughput TCR beta sequencing to judge whether each TCR beta V gene segment behaved as functional or pseudogenic. Donor age, sex, ethnicity and CMV serostatus were compiled alongside the repertoire data. A later genetic analysis took genome-wide SNP genotypes for about three fifths of the 666 donors and used that subset as a discovery cohort. Every discovery cohort repertoire had been produced on one sequencing platform. HLA typing covered class I and class II loci at four-digit resolution. The number of donors typed differed by locus, with about 629-630 for A, B, C, DRB1 and DQB1, roughly 520 for DQA1, 600 to 610 for DPA1, and approximately 470 for DPB1. About five DR-DQ haplotypes were treated as single units for association and clustering because of strong linkage in the cohort. Among around 400 genotyped donors of the cohort, an average of approximately 220,000 unique TCR beta nucleotide sequences was sequenced per donor, of which approximately 19% were non-productive.

The germline V gene supplies CDR1 SQVTM and CDR2 ANQGSEA. The CDR3 starts with the cysteine, ends with the phenylalanine, and has 14 residues. Only the CDR3 DNA is retained, 42 bases long and in frame from the first base. Study-wide findings and limitations: A later genetic analysis reported fewer N-insertions in productive TCRs among donors in an Asian-associated ancestry cluster than the roughly 700-donor mean. In vitro tests confirmed that a few of the cytomegalovirus-associated TCR beta chains recognize cytomegalovirus antigens. Roughly uniform sequencing depth across donors was assumed in presence/absence analyses, although this assumption may not hold. The 87-base-pair reads could not distinguish some IMGT-functional V segments, including TRBV6-2 and TRBV6-3, so those segments were excluded. In a later analysis, most CMV-associated TCR beta chains were found to appear HLA-restricted, with HLA associations seemingly driven largely by CMV exposure. Assigning TCR associations to individual alleles was difficult when HLA alleles, especially DR and DQ, strongly co-occurred. Because some donors lacked HLA typing at each locus, the association tests relied only on the typed subset. In a later analysis, the rate of TCR association differed among HLA loci, with DRB1 alleles having the most associated TCRs and HLA-C alleles having the fewest. In a later analysis, several top co-occurrence clusters were reported to appear linked to parvovirus B19, influenza, CMV and Epstein-Barr virus. A further reported finding was that TCR beta sequences accurately predicted the HLA-A and HLA-B alleles for most subjects in the first cohort. Because counts were too low, roughly 16 rarely observed V segments, including chromosome 9 orphons, were excluded from the earlier analysis of some 540 of the donors. In an earlier analysis of a few hundred of the donors, most TCR beta V segments were observed in productive rearrangements about 87% or about 30% of the time, broadly matching IMGT annotations. Linkage disequilibrium might explain the correlated functional status among segregating V segments, but an unknown experimental factor could not be ruled out. At a false discovery rate of 0.05, a later analysis linked 16,000 or so TCR beta sequences to specific HLA alleles. The only immune exposure information available for the cohort was CMV serostatus. A cluster of highly shared sequence variants was judged likely to represent a technical artifact of the sequencing pipeline. In the study, some 160 TCR beta chains were listed as associated with cytomegalovirus. Only TCR beta chains were sequenced in this cohort, and the absence of alpha or paired-chain data limited detectable features. In a later genetic analysis, a missense DCLRE1C variant was associated with V-gene and J-gene trimming of TCR beta chains, and the association was replicated in an independent cohort. In a later analysis, HLA-associated TCR beta chains were found to be more clonally expanded and to have lower generation probabilities than equally common non-associated chains. The authors suggested that the approach could potentially be extended to other disease states and immunological phenotypes. In both the original and validation cohorts, the classifier was reported to diagnose cytomegalovirus status with high specificity and sensitivity. Across donors, most TCR sequences were observed very rarely, whereas some public TCRs were present in many individuals.

The library was prepared using the immunoSEQ multiplex PCR assay. For the multiplex PCR, a mixture combining 60 forward primers for TCR Vbeta segments and 13 reverse primers for TCR Jbeta segments was used. The CDR3 region of rearranged TCR beta genes was amplified from genomic DNA with a multiplex PCR assay. The Illumina HiSeq System was used to sequence the amplified TCR beta libraries as 87-base-pair reads. The study's own analysis went as follows. In a later analysis, tens of millions of unique TCR beta chains were counted across the approximately 640 repertoires, and around 10 million of these chains were shared by at least two donors. To remove PCR and sequencing errors, raw reads were error-corrected and collapsed into unique sequences using a nearest-neighbor algorithm that merged closely related sequences. CDR3 sequences were aligned to IMGT reference sequences to assign V, D and J gene segments. For a sequence to be retained, at least a six-nucleotide match to both a V gene segment and a J gene segment was required. A rearrangement counted as productive if the CDR3 had no stop codons and remained in frame with V and J, and every other rearrangement counted as non-productive. Following IMGT convention, CDR3 was defined as the stretch from the second conserved V-encoded cysteine up to the conserved J-encoded phenylalanine. In an earlier analysis of roughly 580 of the donors, sequences lacking an unambiguous match to a single V gene segment were excluded. An earlier analysis of fewer than 650 of the donors classified V segments as functional when productive rearrangements were above 56.7% and as segregating when the standard deviation between donors was above 5%. A statistical classification framework was developed to diagnose cytomegalovirus status using the catalog of TCR beta chain sequences. In a later analysis, TCR nucleotide sequences were compared against IMGT/GENE-DB human TR gene sequences so that V and J genes could be assigned. A later analysis assigned CDR3 sequences and most-parsimonious VDJ recombination scenarios with the TCRdist pipeline. A later analysis defined each TCR beta chain by its CDR3 amino acid sequence plus V-gene family, and excluded reads lacking a unique V-gene family. As a way to deal with suspected cross-contamination and a sequencing artifact, a later analysis dropped roughly 620 nucleotide sequences that were highly shared and had low generation probability. For each public chain, a later analysis derived a clonal expansion index from normalized ranks of inferred template counts within each repertoire. A later analysis computed generation probabilities with a VDJ recombination model fitted to out-of-frame rearrangements, and checked the results against IGoR. In a later analysis, TCR-TCR, TCR-HLA and TCR-CMV co-occurrence was scored with hypergeometric tests, and a repertoire-size bias correction was applied to TCR pairs. To estimate false discovery rates, a later analysis permuted the HLA or CMV assignments 20 times. In a later analysis, co-occurring TCRs were grouped using DBSCAN, and TCRdist sequence similarity was added for clustering within HLA-allele-positive subsets. For co-occurrence clustering, repertoires with fewer than 30,000 or more than 120,000 public chains were excluded, along with five or six repertoires with anomalous nucleotide sharing. Not all clones reach the TCRdb copy of this immuneACCESS table, which keeps in-frame sequences only. Checked studies attribute under half of the gap to unresolved V genes and leave the rest unexplained. From that table come the V and J calls and clone size; the DNA was used to work out D and trimming. Recorded for this sample are around 67,000 clones; approximately 81% of them occurred a single time. About 7.4% of the sample goes to the ten largest clones.

Material for sequencing was PBMCs. This receptor was identified in a woman in her twenties or thirties in good health and CMV-seropositive. This chain is built from TRBV29-1 and TRBJ2-5; the D gene is possibly TRBD1, with 6 bases matching. The CDR3: CSIEGPGVLETQYF. The sequenced DNA is TGCAGCATTGAAGGGCCAGGGGTTCTCGAGACCCAGTACTTC.